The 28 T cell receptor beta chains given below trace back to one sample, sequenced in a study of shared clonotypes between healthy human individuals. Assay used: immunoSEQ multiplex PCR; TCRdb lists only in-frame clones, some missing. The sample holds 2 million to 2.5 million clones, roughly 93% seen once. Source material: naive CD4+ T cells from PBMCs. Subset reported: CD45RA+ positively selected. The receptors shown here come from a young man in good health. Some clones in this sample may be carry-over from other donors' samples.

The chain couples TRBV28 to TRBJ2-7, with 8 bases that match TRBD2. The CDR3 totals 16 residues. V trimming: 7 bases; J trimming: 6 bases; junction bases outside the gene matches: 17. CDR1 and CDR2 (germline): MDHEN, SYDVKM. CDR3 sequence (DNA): TGTGCCAGCACCGGGAGGGTGGGGAAAGTAGAAAGCGAGCAGTACTTC. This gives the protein CASTGRVGKVESEQYF.

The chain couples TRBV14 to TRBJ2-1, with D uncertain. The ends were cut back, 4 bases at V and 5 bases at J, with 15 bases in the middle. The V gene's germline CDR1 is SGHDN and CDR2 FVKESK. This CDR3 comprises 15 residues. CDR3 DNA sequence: TGTGCCAGCAGCCTCCCCAGGTTGGGGAACAATGAGCAGTTCTTC. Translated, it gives CASSLPRLGNNEQFF. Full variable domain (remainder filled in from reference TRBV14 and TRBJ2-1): EAGVTQFPSHSVIEKGQTVTLRCDPISGHDNLYWYRRVMGKEIKFLLHFVKESKQDESGMPNNRFLAERTGGTYSTLKVQPAELEDSGVYFCASSLPRLGNNEQFFGPGTRLTVL.

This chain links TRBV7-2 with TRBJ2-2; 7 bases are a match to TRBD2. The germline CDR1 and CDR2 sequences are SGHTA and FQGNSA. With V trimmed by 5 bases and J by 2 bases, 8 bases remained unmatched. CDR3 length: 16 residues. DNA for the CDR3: TGTGCCAGCAGCGTCGTACTAGCGCCCAACACCGGGGAGCTGTTTTTT. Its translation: CASSVVLAPNTGELFF.

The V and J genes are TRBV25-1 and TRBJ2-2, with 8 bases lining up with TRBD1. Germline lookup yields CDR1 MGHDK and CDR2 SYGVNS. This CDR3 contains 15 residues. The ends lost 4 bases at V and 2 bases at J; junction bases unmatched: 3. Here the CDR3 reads CASSAQGANTGELFF. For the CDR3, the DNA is TGTGCCAGCAGTGCGCAGGGGGCCAACACCGGGGAGCTGTTTTTT.

CDR3 DNA sequence: TGTGCCACCTCCCTTGATATAGGGGCAAGGAGCACCTTC. This translates into CATSLDIGARSTF. The chain combines TRBV5-6 with TRBJ1-2; tentatively, D is TRBD1 (5 bases). Trimming shortened V by 9 bases and J by 13 bases, and 25 bases separated the two germline ends. CDR1 and CDR2 from the germline V gene are SGHDT and YYEEEE. The CDR3 runs to 13 residues. Together with reference TRBV5-6 and TRBJ1-2, the CDR3 gives the full variable domain: DAGVTQSPTHLIKTRGQQVTLRCSPKSGHDTVSWYQQALGQGPQFIFQYYEEEERQRGNFPDRFSGHQFPNYSSELNVNALLLGDSALYLCATSLDIGARSTFGSGTRLTVV.

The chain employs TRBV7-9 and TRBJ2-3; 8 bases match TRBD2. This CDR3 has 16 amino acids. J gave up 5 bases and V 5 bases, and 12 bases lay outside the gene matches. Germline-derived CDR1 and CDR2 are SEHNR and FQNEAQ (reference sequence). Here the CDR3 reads CASSLLGAGEQDTQYF. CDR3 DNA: TGTGCCAGCAGCCTCCTTGGAGCGGGAGAACAAGATACGCAGTATTTT.

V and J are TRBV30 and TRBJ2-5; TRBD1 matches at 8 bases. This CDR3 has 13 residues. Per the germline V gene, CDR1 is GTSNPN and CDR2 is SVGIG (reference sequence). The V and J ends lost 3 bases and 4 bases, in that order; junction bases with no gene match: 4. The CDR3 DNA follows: TGTGCCTGGAGATGGACAGGGTCAGAGACCCAGTACTTC. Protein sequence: CAWRWTGSETQYF.

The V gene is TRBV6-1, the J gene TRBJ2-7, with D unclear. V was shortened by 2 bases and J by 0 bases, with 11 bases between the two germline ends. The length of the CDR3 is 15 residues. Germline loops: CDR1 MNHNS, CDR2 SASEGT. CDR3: CASSEYSGSSYEQYF. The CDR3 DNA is TGTGCCAGCAGTGAATATTCGGGCTCCTCCTACGAGCAGTACTTC.

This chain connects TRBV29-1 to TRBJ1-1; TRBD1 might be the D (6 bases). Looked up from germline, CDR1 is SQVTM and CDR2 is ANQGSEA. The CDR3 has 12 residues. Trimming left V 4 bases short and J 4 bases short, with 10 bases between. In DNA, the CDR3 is TGCAGCGTTGCCACAGGGATCACTGAAGCTTTCTTT. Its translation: CSVATGITEAFF.

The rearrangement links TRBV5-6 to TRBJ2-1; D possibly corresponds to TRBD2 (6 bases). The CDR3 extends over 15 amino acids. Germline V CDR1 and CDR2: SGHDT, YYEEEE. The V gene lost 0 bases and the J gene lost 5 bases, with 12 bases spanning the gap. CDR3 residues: CASSLVGGLNNEQFF. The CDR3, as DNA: TGTGCCAGCAGCTTGGTGGGAGGCCTCAACAATGAGCAGTTCTTC.

The CDR3 DNA follows: TGCGCCAGCAGTCAATCGGGGAGTTCCTGGGGCTACACCTTC. Amino acid sequence: CASSQSGSSWGYTF. The chain uses TRBV23-1 and TRBJ1-2; D is uncertain. TRBV23-1 is placed among ORFs of uncertain function. Between the trimmed V and J ends, which lost 0 bases and 8 bases, there was a span of 13 bases. This CDR3 is 14 amino acids long.

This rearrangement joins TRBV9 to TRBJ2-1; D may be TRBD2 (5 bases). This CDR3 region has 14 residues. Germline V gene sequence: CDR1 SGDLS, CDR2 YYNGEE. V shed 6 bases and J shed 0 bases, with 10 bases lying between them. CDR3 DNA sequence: TGTGCCAGCAATGTGGGAGCCTCCTACAATGAGCAGTTCTTC. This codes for CASNVGASYNEQFF.

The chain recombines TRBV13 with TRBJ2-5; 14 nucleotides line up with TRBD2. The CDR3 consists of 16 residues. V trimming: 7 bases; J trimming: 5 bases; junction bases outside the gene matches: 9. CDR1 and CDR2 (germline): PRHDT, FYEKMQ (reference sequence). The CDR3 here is CASIRMTSGRGETQYF. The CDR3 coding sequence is TGTGCCAGCATACGGATGACTAGCGGGAGGGGGGAGACCCAGTACTTC.

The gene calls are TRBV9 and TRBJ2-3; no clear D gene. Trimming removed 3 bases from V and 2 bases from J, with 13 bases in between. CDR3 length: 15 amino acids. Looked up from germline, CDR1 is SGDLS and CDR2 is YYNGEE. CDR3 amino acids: CASSAGRGATDTQYF. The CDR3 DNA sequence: TGTGCCAGCAGCGCCGGTAGAGGCGCCACAGATACGCAGTATTTT.

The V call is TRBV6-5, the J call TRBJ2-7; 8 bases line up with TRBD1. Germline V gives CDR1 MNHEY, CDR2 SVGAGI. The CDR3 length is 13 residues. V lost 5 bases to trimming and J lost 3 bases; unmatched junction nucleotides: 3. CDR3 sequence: CASSQDRVYEQYF. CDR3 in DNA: TGTGCCAGCAGTCAGGACAGGGTCTACGAGCAGTACTTC.

The CDR3 nucleotides read TGTGCCAGCATGGCGGTCCAAGAGACCCAGTACTTC. It codes for CASMAVQETQYF. The chain employs TRBV28 and TRBJ2-5; D not resolved. CDR1 is MDHEN and CDR2 is SYDVKM in the germline V gene. V gave up 7 bases and J gave up 1 base, with 7 bases separating them. The CDR3 is 12 amino acids.

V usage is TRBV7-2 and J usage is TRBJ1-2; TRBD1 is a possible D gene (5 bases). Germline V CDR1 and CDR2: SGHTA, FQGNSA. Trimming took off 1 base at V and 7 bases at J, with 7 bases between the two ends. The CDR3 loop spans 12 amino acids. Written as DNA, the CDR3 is TGTGCCAGCAGCTTAGGACAGTTTGGCTACACCTTC. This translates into CASSLGQFGYTF.

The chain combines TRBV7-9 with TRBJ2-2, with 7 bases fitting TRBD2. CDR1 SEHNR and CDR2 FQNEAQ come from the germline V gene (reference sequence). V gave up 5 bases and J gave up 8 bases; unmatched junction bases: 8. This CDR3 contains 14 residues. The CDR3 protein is CASSRGRASGELFF. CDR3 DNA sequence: TGTGCCAGCAGCCGGGGGAGGGCGTCGGGGGAGCTGTTTTTT.

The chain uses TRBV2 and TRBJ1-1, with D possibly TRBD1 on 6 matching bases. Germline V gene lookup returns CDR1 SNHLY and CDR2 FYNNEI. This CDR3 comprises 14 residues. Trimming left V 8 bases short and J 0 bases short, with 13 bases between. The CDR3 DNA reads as TGTGCCAGCGAGTCAGGGGATATGAACACTGAAGCTTTCTTT. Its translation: CASESGDMNTEAFF. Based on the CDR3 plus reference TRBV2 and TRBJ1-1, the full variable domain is EPEVTQTPSHQVTQMGQEVILRCVPISNHLYFYWYRQILGQKVEFLVSFYNNEISEKSEIFDDQFSVERPDGSNFTLKIRSTKLEDSAMYFCASESGDMNTEAFFGQGTRLTVV.

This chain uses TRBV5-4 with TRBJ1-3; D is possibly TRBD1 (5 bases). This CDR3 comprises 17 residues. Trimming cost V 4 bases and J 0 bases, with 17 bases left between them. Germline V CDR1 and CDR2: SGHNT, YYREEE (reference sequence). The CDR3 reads CASSTGGLLSSGNTIYF. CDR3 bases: TGTGCCAGCAGCACGGGGGGACTTCTGAGCTCTGGAAACACCATATATTTT.

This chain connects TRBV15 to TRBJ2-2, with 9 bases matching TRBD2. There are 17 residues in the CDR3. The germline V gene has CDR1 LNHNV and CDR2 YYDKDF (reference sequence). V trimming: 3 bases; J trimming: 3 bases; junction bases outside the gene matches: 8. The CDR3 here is CATSRGASGTYTGELFF. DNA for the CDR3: TGTGCCACCAGCAGGGGCGCTAGCGGGACCTACACCGGGGAGCTGTTTTTT.

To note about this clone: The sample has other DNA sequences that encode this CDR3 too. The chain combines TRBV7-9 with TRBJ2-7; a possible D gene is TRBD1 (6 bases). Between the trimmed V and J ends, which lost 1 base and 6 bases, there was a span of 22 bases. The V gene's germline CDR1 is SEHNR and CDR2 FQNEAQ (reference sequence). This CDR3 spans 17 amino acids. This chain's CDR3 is CASSLDTGQALPGEQYF. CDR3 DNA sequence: TGTGCCAGCAGCTTAGACACGGGACAAGCGTTACCGGGCGAGCAGTACTTC. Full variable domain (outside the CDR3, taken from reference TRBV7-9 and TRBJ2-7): DTGVSQNPRHKITKRGQNVTFRCDPISEHNRLYWYRQTLGQGPEFLTYFQNEAQLEKSRLLSDRFSAERPKGSFSTLEIQRTEQGDSAMYLCASSLDTGQALPGEQYFGPGTRLTVT.

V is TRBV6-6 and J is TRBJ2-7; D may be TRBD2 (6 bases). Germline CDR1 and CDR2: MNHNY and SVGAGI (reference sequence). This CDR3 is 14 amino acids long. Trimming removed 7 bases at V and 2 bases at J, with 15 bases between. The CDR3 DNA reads TGTGCCAGCACCCTAGAAGCGGGTACCTACGAGCAGTACTTC. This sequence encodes CASTLEAGTYEQYF.

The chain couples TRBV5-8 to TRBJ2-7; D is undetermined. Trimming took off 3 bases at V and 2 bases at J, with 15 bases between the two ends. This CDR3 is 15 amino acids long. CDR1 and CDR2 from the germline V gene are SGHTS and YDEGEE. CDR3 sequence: CASSSPGIFPYEQYF. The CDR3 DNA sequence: TGTGCCAGCAGCTCCCCCGGAATCTTTCCCTACGAGCAGTACTTC.

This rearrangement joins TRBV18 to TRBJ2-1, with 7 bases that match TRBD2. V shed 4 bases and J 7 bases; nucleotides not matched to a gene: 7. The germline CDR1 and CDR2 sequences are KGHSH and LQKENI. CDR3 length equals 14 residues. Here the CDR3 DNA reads TGTGCCAGCTCACTACGGGCGGGAGTAAATGAGCAGTTCTTC. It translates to CASSLRAGVNEQFF.

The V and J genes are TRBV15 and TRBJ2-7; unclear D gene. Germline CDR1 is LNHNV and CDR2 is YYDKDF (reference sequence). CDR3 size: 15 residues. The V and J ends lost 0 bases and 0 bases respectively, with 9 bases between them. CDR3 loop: CATSRDPRYSYEQYF. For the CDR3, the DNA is TGTGCCACCAGCAGAGATCCGCGATACTCCTACGAGCAGTACTTC.

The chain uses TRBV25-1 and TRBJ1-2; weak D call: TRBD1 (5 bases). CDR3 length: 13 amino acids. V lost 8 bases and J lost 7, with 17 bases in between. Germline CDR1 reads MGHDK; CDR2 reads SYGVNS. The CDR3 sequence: CASLGTLGRGYTF. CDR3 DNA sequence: TGTGCCAGCTTGGGGACTCTAGGTCGTGGCTACACCTTC.

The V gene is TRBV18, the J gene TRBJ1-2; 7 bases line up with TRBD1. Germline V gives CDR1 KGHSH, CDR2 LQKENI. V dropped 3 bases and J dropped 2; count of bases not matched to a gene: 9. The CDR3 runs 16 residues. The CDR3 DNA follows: TGTGCCAGCTCACCGGCTATGACAGGGCCGAACTATGGCTACACCTTC. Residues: CASSPAMTGPNYGYTF. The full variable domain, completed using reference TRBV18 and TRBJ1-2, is NAGVMQNPRHLVRRRGQEARLRCSPMKGHSHVYWYRQLPEEGLKFMVYLQKENIIDESGMPKERFSAEFPKEGPSILRIQQVVRGDSAAYFCASSPAMTGPNYGYTFGSGTRLTVV.